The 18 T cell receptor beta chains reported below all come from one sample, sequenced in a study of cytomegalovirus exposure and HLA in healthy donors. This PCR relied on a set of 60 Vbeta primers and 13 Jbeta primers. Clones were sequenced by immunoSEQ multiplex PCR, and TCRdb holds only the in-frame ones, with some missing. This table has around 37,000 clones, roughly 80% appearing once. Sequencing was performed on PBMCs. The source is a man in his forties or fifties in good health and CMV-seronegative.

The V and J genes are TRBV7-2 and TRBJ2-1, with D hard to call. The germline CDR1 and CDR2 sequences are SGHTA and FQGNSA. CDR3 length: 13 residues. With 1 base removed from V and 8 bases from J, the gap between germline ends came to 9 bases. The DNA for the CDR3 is TGTGCCAGCAGCTTAGAATCCCGCGATGAGCAGTTCTTC. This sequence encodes CASSLESRDEQFF.

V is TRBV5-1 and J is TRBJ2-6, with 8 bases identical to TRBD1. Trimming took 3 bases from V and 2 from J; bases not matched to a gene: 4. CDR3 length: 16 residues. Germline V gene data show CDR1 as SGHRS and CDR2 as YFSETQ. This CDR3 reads CASSSPDRAGANVLTF. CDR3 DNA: TGCGCCAGCAGCTCGCCGGACAGGGCTGGGGCCAACGTCCTGACTTTC.

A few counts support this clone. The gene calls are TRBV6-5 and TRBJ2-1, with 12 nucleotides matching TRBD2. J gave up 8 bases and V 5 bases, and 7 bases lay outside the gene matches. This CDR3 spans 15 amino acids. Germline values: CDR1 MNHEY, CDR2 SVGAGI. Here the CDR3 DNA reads TGTGCCAGCAGTCGAACTAGCGGGAGGAGGCATGAGCAGTTCTTC. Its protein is CASSRTSGRRHEQFF.

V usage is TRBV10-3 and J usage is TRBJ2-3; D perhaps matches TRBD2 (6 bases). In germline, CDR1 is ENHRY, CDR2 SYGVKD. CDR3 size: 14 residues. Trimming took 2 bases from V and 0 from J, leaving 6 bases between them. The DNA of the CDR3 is TGTGCCATCAGTGAGGGGGGGAGCACAGATACGCAGTATTTT. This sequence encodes CAISEGGSTDTQYF.

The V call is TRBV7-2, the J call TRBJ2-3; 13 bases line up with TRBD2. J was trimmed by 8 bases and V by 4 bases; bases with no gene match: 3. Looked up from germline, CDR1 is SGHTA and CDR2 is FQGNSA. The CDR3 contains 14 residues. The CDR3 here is CASSWTSGSRTQYF. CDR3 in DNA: TGTGCCAGCAGCTGGACTAGCGGGAGTCGTACGCAGTATTTT.

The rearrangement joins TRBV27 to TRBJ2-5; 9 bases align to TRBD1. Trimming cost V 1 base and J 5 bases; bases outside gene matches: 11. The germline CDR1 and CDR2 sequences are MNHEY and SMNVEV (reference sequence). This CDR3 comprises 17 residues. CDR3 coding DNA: TGTGCCAGCAGTTTATTTGGGACAGGGAAAGCTTTGGAGACCCAGTACTTC. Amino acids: CASSLFGTGKALETQYF.

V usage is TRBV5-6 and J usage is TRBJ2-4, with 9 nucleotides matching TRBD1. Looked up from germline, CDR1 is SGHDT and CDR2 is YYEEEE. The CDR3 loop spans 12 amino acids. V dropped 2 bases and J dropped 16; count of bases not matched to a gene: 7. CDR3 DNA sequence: TGTGCCAGCAGCTTCTCTCGGGACAGGGAATACTTC. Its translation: CASSFSRDREYF.

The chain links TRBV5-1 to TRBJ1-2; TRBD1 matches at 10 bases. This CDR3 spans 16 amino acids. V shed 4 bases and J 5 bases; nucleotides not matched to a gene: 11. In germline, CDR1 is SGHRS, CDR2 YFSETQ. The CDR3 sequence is CASSAFSGQGMYGYTF. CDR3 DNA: TGCGCCAGCAGCGCTTTTTCGGGACAGGGGATGTATGGCTACACCTTC.

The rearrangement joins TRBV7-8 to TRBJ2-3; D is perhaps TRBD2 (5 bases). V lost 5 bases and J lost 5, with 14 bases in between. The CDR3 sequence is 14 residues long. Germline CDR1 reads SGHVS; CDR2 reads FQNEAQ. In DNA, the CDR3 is TGTGCCAGCAGCCGCGGGCCCCTTGGAGATACGCAGTATTTT. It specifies CASSRGPLGDTQYF.

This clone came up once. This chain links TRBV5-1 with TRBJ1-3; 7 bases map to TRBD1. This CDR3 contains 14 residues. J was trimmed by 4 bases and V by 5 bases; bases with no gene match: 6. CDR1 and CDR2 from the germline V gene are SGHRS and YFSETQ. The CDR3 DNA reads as TGCGCCAGCAGACCTGACAGGGTCGGAAACACCATATATTTT. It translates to CASRPDRVGNTIYF.

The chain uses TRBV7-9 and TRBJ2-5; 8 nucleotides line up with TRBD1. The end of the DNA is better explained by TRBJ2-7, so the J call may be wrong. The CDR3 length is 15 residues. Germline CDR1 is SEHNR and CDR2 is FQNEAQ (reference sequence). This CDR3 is CASSLGTGPPDEQYF. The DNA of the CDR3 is TGTGCCAGCAGCTTGGGGACAGGTCCTCCGGACGAGCAGTACTTC.

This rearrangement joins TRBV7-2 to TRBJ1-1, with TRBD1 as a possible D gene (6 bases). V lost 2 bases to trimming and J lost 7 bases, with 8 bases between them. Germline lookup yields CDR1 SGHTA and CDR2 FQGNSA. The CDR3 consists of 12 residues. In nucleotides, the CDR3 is TGTGCCAGCAGCTTAACAGGGATTGAAGCTTTCTTT. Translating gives CASSLTGIEAFF.

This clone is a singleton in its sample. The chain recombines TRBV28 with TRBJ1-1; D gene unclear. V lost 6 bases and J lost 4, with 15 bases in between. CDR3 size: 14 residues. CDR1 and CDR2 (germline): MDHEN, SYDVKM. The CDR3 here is CASRRQPTSTEAFF. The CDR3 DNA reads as TGTGCCAGCAGGCGCCAACCAACGAGCACTGAAGCTTTCTTT.

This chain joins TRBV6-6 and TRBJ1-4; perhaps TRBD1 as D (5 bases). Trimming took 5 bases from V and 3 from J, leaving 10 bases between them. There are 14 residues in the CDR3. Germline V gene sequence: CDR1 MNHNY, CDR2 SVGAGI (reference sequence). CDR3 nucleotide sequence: TGTGCCAGCAGTCAGGGTGCGGCTAATGAAAAACTGTTTTTT. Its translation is CASSQGAANEKLFF.

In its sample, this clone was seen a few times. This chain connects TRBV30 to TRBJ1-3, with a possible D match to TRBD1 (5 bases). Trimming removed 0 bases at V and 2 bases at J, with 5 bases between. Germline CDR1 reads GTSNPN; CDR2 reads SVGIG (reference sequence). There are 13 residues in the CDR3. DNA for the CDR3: TGTGCCTGGAGTGTGACAGCTGGAAACACCATATATTTT. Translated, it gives CAWSVTAGNTIYF. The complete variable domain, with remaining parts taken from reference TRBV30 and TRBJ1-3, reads SQTIHQWPATLVQPVGSPLSLECTVEGTSNPNLYWYRQAAGRGLQLLFYSVGIGQISSEVPQNLSASRPQDRQFILSSKKLLLSDSGFYLCAWSVTAGNTIYFGEGSWLTVV.

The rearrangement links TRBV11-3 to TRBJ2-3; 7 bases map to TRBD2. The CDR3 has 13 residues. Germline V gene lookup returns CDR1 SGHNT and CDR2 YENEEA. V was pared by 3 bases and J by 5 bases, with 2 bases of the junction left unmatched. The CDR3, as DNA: TGTGCCAGCAGCTTTCAGCGGGAAGATACGCAGTATTTT. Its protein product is CASSFQREDTQYF.

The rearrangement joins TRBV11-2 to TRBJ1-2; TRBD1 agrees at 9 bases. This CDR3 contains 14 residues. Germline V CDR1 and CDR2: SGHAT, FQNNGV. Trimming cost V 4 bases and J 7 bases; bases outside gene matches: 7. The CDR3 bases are TGTGCCAGCAGCTCGACACAGGGGGCATTTGGCTACACCTTC. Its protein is CASSSTQGAFGYTF.

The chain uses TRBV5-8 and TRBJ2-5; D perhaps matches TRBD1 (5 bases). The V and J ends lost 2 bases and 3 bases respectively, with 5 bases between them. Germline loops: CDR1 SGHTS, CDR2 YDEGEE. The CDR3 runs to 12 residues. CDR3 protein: CASSLGEETQYF. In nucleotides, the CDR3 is TGTGCCAGCAGCTTAGGGGAAGAGACCCAGTACTTC. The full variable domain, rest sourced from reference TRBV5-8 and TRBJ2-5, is EAGVTQSPTHLIKTRGQQATLRCSPISGHTSVYWYQQALGLGLQFLLWYDEGEERNRGNFPPRFSGRQFPNYSSELNVNALELEDSALYLCASSLGEETQYFGPGTRLLVL.